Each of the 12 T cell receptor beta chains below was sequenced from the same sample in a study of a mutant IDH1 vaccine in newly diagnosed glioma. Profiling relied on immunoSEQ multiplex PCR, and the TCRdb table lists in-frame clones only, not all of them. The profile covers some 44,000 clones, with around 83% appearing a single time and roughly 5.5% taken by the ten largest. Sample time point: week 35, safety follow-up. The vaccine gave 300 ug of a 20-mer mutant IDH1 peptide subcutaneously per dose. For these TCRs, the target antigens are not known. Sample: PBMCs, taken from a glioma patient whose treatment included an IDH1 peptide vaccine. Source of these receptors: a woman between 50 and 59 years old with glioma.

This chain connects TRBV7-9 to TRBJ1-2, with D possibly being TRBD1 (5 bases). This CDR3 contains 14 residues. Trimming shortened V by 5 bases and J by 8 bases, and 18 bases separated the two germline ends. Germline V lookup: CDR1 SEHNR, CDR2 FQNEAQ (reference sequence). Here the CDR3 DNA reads TGTGCCAGCAGCCCGTCGGGGCCGGCCGGGGGCTACACCTTC. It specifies CASSPSGPAGGYTF.

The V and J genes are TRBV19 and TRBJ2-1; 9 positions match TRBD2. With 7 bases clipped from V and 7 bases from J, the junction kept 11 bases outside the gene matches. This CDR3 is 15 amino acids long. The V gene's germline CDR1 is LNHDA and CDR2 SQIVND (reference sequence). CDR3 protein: CASTLSAGGLNEQFF. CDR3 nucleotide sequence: TGTGCCAGTACTCTTTCGGCGGGGGGGTTAAATGAGCAGTTCTTC.

CDR3 sequence: CASSPTPGGLGRELFF. CDR3 bases: TGTGCCAGCAGCCCGACCCCAGGGGGCCTCGGTCGTGAGCTGTTTTTT. V and J are TRBV9 and TRBJ2-2; TRBD1 aligns across 8 bases. J lost 11 bases, V lost 4 bases, and 16 bases had no gene match. The V gene's germline CDR1 is SGDLS and CDR2 YYNGEE. The CDR3 is made up of 16 amino acids.

CDR3 DNA: TGTGCCAGCAGGTGGACAGGGGACACCGGGGAGCTGTTTTTT. Its translation: CASRWTGDTGELFF. The chain employs TRBV6-5 and TRBJ2-2, with 9 positions matching TRBD1. The ends lost 6 bases at V and 3 bases at J; junction bases unmatched: 2. The CDR3 has 14 residues. From germline, CDR1 is MNHEY and CDR2 SVGAGI.

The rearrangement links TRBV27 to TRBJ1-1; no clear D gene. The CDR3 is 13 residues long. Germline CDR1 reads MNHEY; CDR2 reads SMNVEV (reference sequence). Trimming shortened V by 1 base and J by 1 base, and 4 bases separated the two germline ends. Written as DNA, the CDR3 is TGTGCCAGCAGTTTATACACGAACACTGAAGCTTTCTTT. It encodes CASSLYTNTEAFF.

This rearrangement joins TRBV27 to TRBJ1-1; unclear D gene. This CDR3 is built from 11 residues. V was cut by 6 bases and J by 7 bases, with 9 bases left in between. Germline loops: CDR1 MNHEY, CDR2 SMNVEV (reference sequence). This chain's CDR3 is CASRKSGEAFF. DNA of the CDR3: TGTGCCAGCAGAAAATCGGGTGAAGCTTTCTTT.

The DNA of the CDR3 is TGCAGCGTTGTCACAGGGGTGGCGGAGCAGTACTTC. Translated, it gives CSVVTGVAEQYF. The chain carries TRBV29-1 and TRBJ2-7; TRBD1 matches at 7 bases. CDR1 is SQVTM and CDR2 is ANQGSEA in the germline V gene. The junction had 7 bases not matched to a gene; V was cut back by 4 bases and J by 7 bases. This CDR3 spans 12 amino acids.

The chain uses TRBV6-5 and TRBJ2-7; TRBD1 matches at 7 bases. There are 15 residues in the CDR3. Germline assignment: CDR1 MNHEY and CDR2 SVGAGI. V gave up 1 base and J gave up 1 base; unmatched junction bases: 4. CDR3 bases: TGTGCCAGCAGTTACTTGGGACAGAGTTCCTACGAGCAGTACTTC. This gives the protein CASSYLGQSSYEQYF.

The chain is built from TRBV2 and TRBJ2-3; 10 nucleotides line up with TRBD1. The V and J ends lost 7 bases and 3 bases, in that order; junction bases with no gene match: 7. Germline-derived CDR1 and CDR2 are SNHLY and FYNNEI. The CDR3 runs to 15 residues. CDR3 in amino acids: CASKRGQGGTDTQYF. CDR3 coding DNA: TGTGCCAGCAAGCGAGGACAGGGGGGAACAGATACGCAGTATTTT.

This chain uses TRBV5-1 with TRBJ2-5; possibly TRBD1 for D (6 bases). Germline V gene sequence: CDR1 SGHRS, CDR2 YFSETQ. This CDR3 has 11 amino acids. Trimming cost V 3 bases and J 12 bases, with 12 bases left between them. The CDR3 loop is CASSSIRDKYF. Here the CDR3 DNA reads TGCGCCAGCAGCTCGATTCGGGACAAGTACTTC.

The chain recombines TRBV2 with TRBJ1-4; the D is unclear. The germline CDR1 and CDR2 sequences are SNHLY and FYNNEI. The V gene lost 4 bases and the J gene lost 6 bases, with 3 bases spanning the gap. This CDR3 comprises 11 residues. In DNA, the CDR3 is TGTGCCAGCAGTGCAGATGAAAAACTGTTTTTT. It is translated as CASSADEKLFF.

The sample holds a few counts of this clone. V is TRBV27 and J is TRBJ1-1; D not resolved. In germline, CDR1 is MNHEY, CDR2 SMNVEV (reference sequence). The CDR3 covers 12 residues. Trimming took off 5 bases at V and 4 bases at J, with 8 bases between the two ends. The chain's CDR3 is CASSRAGTEAFF. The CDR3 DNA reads TGTGCCAGCAGTAGGGCGGGCACTGAAGCTTTCTTT.